This TCR beta chain was retrieved from a study of radiotherapy plus CTLA-4 blockade in lung cancer. Study results and limitations: Radiotherapy with ipilimumab was followed by blood expansion of tumor-derived clones.

The germline V gene has CDR1 SGHTA and CDR2 FQGTGA. CDR3 length: 11 amino acids. Deletions cut 9 bases from V and 8 bases from J, with 13 bases between. Sequencing used immunoSEQ multiplex PCR; TCRdb keeps in-frame clones, though not all of them. This table has some 92,000 clones, about 81% appearing once. A note on this clone: What it recognizes is unknown.

The chain joins TRBV7-3 to TRBJ1-2; maybe TRBD1 (6 bases). Material: peripheral blood, obtained from a patient treated with radiotherapy plus ipilimumab. The TCR was taken from a human donor with non-small cell lung cancer who had a partial response to radiotherapy plus ipilimumab. For the CDR3, the DNA is TGTGCCAGTGGGGGGGCAGGCGGCTACACCTTC. This encodes CASGGAGGYTF.